The sequence of this T cell receptor beta chain was determined in a study of immune characteristics of hereditary and idiopathic chronic pancreatitis. Patients having total pancreatectomy with islet autotransplantation provided the chronic pancreatitis pancreas tissue. Chronic pancreatitis patients in the study lacked known diabetes history. Clones were sequenced by immunoSEQ multiplex PCR, and TCRdb holds only the in-frame ones, with some missing. The data hold 11,000 to 15,000 clones, with about 73% observed a single time. Findings of the study overall: Tissue came only from TPIAT, so disease duration may affect findings. Controls had less diverse, more clonal TCRbeta repertoires than both pancreatitis groups.

In the case of this clone: Its target is not known.

This receptor was identified in a human donor with chronic pancreatitis. Sequenced: pancreas tissue with hereditary chronic pancreatitis.

The CDR3 here is CASSSSIPANYGYTF. The CDR3 DNA reads as TGTGCCAGCAGCTCGTCGATTCCGGCTAACTATGGCTACACCTTC. The chain uses TRBV7-9 and TRBJ1-2, with no clear D. Trimming shortened V by 4 bases and J by 0 bases, and 12 bases separated the two germline ends. Germline-derived CDR1 and CDR2 are SEHNR and FQNEAQ (reference sequence). The CDR3 totals 15 residues.